This is a list of T cell receptor beta chains from one sample in a study of T cell changes during pregnancy in multiple sclerosis. TCRdb keeps only in-frame clones here, not all; method: immunoSEQ multiplex PCR. The sample lists about 70,000 clones, around 94% occurring once. The sequences come from peripheral blood, collected in the third trimester of pregnancy. The receptors here all came from a female donor with multiple sclerosis, enrolled in a pregnancy study. Both conserved end residues are part of each CDR3. The order of the fields is clone size, D gene, J gene, V gene, CDR3 DNA, CDR3 protein. A D gene is named only where the DNA matches it firmly. Clone sizes are given selectively: once, few, many, or a class where the clone is expanded.

>once|NA|TRBJ2-5|TRBV2
TGTGCCAGCAGCCCCTCTAGGCAGGGCCAAGAGACCCAGTACTTC
CASSPSRQGQETQYF
>once|NA|TRBJ2-7|TRBV25-1
TGTGCCAGCAGTGAATATAGGGCAGGGGCTGCCTACGAGCAGTACTTC
CASSEYRAGAAYEQYF
>NA|TRBD1|TRBJ2-2|TRBV6-5
TGTGCCAGCAGTTCAGGACAGGGATCGAACACCGGGGAGCTGTTTTTT
CASSSGQGSNTGELFF
>NA|TRBD1|TRBJ1-3|TRBV30
TGTGCCTGCACCCAGGACAGGGGAGGGAACACCATATATTTT
CACTQDRGGNTIYF
>NA|TRBD2|TRBJ2-2|TRBV6-4
TGTGCCAGCTCTAGCGGGGAGACCGGGGAGCTGTTTTTT
CASSSGETGELFF
>NA|NA|TRBJ1-4|TRBV6-1
TGTGCCAGCAGTGAAGTGGGGAGGAGAGGTGAAAAACTGTTTTTT
CASSEVGRRGEKLFF
>NA|TRBD2|TRBJ2-1|TRBV9
TGTGCCAGCAGCGTATACTGGCGGGGGGGCCGCCAGTTCTTC
CASSVYWRGGRQFF
>NA|NA|TRBJ1-1|TRBV11-2
TGTGCCAGCAGCTTAGTGGGAGTATGGAACACTGAAGCTTTCTTT
CASSLVGVWNTEAFF
>NA|NA|TRBJ2-3|TRBV7-2
TGTGCCAGCAGCTCCGGGACTGCAGATACGCAGTATTTT
CASSSGTADTQYF
>NA|NA|TRBJ1-5|TRBV4-1
TGCGCCAGCAGCCAAGAAGCTGCCATCAATCAGCCCCAGCATTTT
CASSQEAAINQPQHF
>NA|TRBD1|TRBJ1-5|TRBV7-6
TGTGCCAGCAGCCTAGGTACAACCGGGACAGGTTCTCAGCCCCAGCATTTT
CASSLGTTGTGSQPQHF
>NA|NA|TRBJ2-3|TRBV29-1
TGCAGCGTCCGCCTAGGAGATACGCAGTATTTT
CSVRLGDTQYF
>NA|TRBD1|TRBJ1-1|TRBV7-9
TGTGCCAGCAGGTGGGGACAGGGAATTACTGAAGCTTTCTTT
CASRWGQGITEAFF
>NA|TRBD2|TRBJ2-3|TRBV6-5
TGTGCCAGCAGTTACGGCGGGGGATACACAGATACGCAGTATTTT
CASSYGGGYTDTQYF
>NA|TRBD2|TRBJ2-1|TRBV9
TGTGCCAGCAGCGTATCTAGCGGGGGGGCTTCGGATGAGCAGTTCTTC
CASSVSSGGASDEQFF
>NA|TRBD1|TRBJ1-5|TRBV18
TGTGCCAGCTCACCACCCGTTGGACAGGGATGGCCTCAGCCCCAGCATTTT
CASSPPVGQGWPQPQHF
>NA|TRBD1|TRBJ1-1|TRBV25-1
TGTGCCAGCAGAGGACAGGGGATGACTGAAGCTTTCTTT
CASRGQGMTEAFF
>NA|TRBD2|TRBJ2-2|TRBV27
TGTGCCAGCAGTGTAATTGCCGGGGGGAATACCGGGGAGCTGTTTTTT
CASSVIAGGNTGELFF
>once|NA|TRBJ2-3|TRBV30
TGTGCCTGGAGGGGGGGTGCGACAGATACGCAGTATTTT
CAWRGGATDTQYF
>NA|NA|TRBJ2-7|TRBV29-1
TGCAGCGTTACGACAGGATCCTACGAGCAGTACTTC
CSVTTGSYEQYF
>NA|TRBD1|TRBJ1-3|TRBV18
TGTGCCAGCTCACCGGGACAGAGGGGAAACACCATATATTTT
CASSPGQRGNTIYF
>NA|NA|TRBJ2-1|TRBV27
TGTGCCAGCAGTCAATCGCGGGGCTATTACAATGAGCAGTTCTTC
CASSQSRGYYNEQFF
>NA|NA|TRBJ1-2|TRBV6-1
TGTGCCAGTGTGGGGGGGAGCTATGGCTACACCTTC
CASVGGSYGYTF
>NA|NA|TRBJ1-1|TRBV7-2
TGTGCCAGCAGCCCTAGACCCGGGGTGGGGAACACTGAAGCTTTCTTT
CASSPRPGVGNTEAFF
>NA|NA|TRBJ1-3|TRBV7-9
TGTGCCAGCAGCTTAAGAGGGGGAAACACCATATATTTT
CASSLRGGNTIYF
>NA|TRBD2|TRBJ2-1|TRBV7-2
TGTGCCAGCAGCTTTGTGGTAGCGGGGGACCGTGAGCAGTTCTTC
CASSFVVAGDREQFF
>NA|NA|TRBJ1-2|TRBV25-1
TGTGCCAGCAGTGACTATGAGAGCTACACCTTC
CASSDYESYTF
>NA|TRBD2|TRBJ2-1|TRBV11-3
TGTGCCAGCAGCTTAGGACTAGCGGGGGGGCAGGATGAGCAGTTCTTC
CASSLGLAGGQDEQFF
>NA|NA|TRBJ2-2|TRBV25-1
TGTGCCAGCAGTGAATATGCCTCAGGGCCCGGGGAGCTGTTTTTT
CASSEYASGPGELFF
>NA|TRBD1|TRBJ2-3|TRBV19
TGTGCCAGTAGTCCTTCGGACAGGGAAGCAGATACGCAGTATTTT
CASSPSDREADTQYF
>NA|TRBD1|TRBJ1-2|TRBV4-3
TGCGCCAGCAGCCCAGCCGGACAGGACGGGGCCTATGGCTACACCTTC
CASSPAGQDGAYGYTF
>NA|TRBD1|TRBJ2-7|TRBV6-5
TGTGCCAGCAGTCCGCCGGGACAGGGCCCCTACGAGCAGTACTTC
CASSPPGQGPYEQYF
>once|TRBD1|TRBJ2-1|TRBV11-2
TGTGCCAGCAGCCTGGGGAACAGGGGTGAGAATGAGCAGTTCTTC
CASSLGNRGENEQFF
>once|TRBD2|TRBJ2-1|TRBV19
TGTGCCAGTAGTATCCTAGCGGGGGCTGAGCAGTTCTTC
CASSILAGAEQFF
>NA|TRBD1|TRBJ2-7|TRBV6-6
TGTGCCAGCAGTCTAACCAAGGGGGCCAACTACGAGCAGTACTTC
CASSLTKGANYEQYF
>NA|NA|TRBJ2-3|TRBV5-4
TGTGCCAGCAGGCGACCGGAGGGCACAGATACGCAGTATTTT
CASRRPEGTDTQYF
>NA|TRBD1|TRBJ1-1|TRBV6-1
TGTGCCAGCATAGGGTGGGACAGGGACGTCACTGAAGCTTTCTTT
CASIGWDRDVTEAFF
>NA|NA|TRBJ1-2|TRBV7-2
TGTGCCAGCAGCCTAGGGCTCTATGGCTACACCTTC
CASSLGLYGYTF
>NA|TRBD1|TRBJ2-1|TRBV7-3
TGTGCCAGCAGCTCCACCCGACAGGGGGTACAGTTCTTC
CASSSTRQGVQFF
>NA|NA|TRBJ2-2|TRBV4-2
TGTGCCAGCAGCACTCGGGAGACGGCATTCGGCGGGGAGCTGTTTTTT
CASSTRETAFGGELFF
>NA|NA|TRBJ2-7|TRBV30
TGTGCCTGGAGTGTTAACGGACAGGGAGGGGAGCAGTACTTC
CAWSVNGQGGEQYF
>NA|NA|TRBJ2-3|TRBV6-4
TGTGCCAGCAGTGAGAGGATCGCAGATACGCAGTATTTT
CASSERIADTQYF
>NA|NA|TRBJ1-1|TRBV7-8
TGTGCCAGCAGCTTTGGGGGGGGGAACACTGAAGCTTTCTTT
CASSFGGGNTEAFF
>NA|NA|TRBJ2-5|TRBV11-2
TGTGCCAGCAGCTTATCGGTCGGGGAACAAGAGACCCAGTACTTC
CASSLSVGEQETQYF
>NA|TRBD1|TRBJ1-3|TRBV10-3
TGTGCCATCAGCCCCACAGGGGAGGCCATATATTTT
CAISPTGEAIYF
>NA|TRBD1|TRBJ1-6|TRBV19
TGTGCCAGTAGTATAGACCACGGGACAGGGGACTCACCCCTCCACTTT
CASSIDHGTGDSPLHF
>NA|NA|TRBJ2-3|TRBV15
TGTGCCACCAATCCCCGGAGTCGCACAGATACGCAGTATTTT
CATNPRSRTDTQYF
>few|TRBD1|TRBJ1-5|TRBV7-6
TGTGCCAGCAGCTCTCGGAGGGACAGGGCACCGAACATTCAGCATTTT
CASSSRRDRAPNIQHF
>NA|TRBD1|TRBJ1-2|TRBV18
TGTGCCAGCTCACCCGGACAGGGGGCCGTTATCTATGGCTACACCTTC
CASSPGQGAVIYGYTF
>NA|TRBD2|TRBJ2-5|TRBV13
TGTGCCAGCAGCTTAGCAGCGGGGGAAGAGACCCAGTACTTC
CASSLAAGEETQYF
>NA|TRBD1|TRBJ1-2|TRBV7-8
TGTGCCAGCAGCTTACGGTCCTGGGACAGGGATGGCTACACCTTC
CASSLRSWDRDGYTF
>NA|NA|TRBJ2-1|TRBV10-3
TGTGCCACCTCCACAATCCACAATGAGCAGTTCTTC
CATSTIHNEQFF
>once|TRBD1|TRBJ2-3|TRBV2
TGTGCCAGCGGATGGGACAGGGGGGCAGATACGCAGTATTTT
CASGWDRGADTQYF
>once|TRBD1|TRBJ2-7|TRBV5-6
TGTGCCAGCAGCCCCAGACAGGGGGTACATACCTCCTACGAGCAGTACTTC
CASSPRQGVHTSYEQYF